This T cell receptor beta chain was obtained from a study of coeliac disease. Study in general: Coeliac patients had active, refractory type I, or gluten-free-diet-controlled disease. High-resolution HLA typing was lacking; TRBV7-2 bias was queried instead.

On this clone: The antigen remains undetermined.

The CDR3 runs 14 residues. Germline values: CDR1 KGHSH, CDR2 LQKENI. The V end lost 2 bases, the J end lost 1 base, and 9 bases lay between the germline ends. Profiling relied on immunoSEQ multiplex PCR, and the TCRdb table lists in-frame clones only, not all of them. The sample yields about 6,700 clones, around 62% seen once. Study-wide findings and caveats: Active celiac intraepithelial and lamina propria samples had lower TRB and TRG clonality than control samples. Only 1 of 6 controls, but 9 of 18 coeliac samples, showed published gliadin-specific TRB sequences. TRB repertoires were largely private, with most amino acid sequences found in only one sample.

The sample taken for sequencing was lamina propria lymphocytes from the gut. The chain employs TRBV18 and TRBJ2-7; D is ambiguous. This clonotype was sampled from a woman younger than 30 with active celiac disease. The chain's CDR3 is CASSPTHSSYEQYF. The CDR3 DNA is TGTGCCAGCTCACCAACTCACTCGTCCTACGAGCAGTACTTC.